This TCR beta chain is drawn from a study of OX40 agonist ivuxolimab in advanced cancers. Study context: In this cohort, patients received ivuxolimab, an agonistic anti-OX40 (CD134) antibody. Participants, 65% to 85% male, averaged about 56 years of age, ranging from about 23 to 90.

Autoimmune disease history or systemic immunosuppression excluded patients. Produced via immunoSEQ multiplex PCR; TCRdb's table is partial and in-frame only. This repertoire shows 100,000 or so clones, 95% to 96% found once; its top ten account for 2% to 2.5%. Germline V gene sequence: CDR1 SGHDT, CDR2 YYEEEE. V shed 1 base and J shed 7 bases, with 12 bases lying between them. The CDR3 is made up of 13 amino acids. The chain links TRBV5-6 to TRBJ2-7; D unclear. Sequences were derived from CD4+ or CD8+ T cells sorted from blood, sampled in a trial of the OX40 agonist ivuxolimab. The sequence was collected from an adult with an advanced solid tumor such as melanoma, head and neck, liver or kidney cancer. CDR3 residues: CASSLQGLGEQYF. Written as DNA, the CDR3 is TGTGCCAGCAGCTTGCAAGGGCTAGGGGAGCAGTACTTC. The variable domain in full, completed from reference TRBV5-6 and TRBJ2-7, reads DAGVTQSPTHLIKTRGQQVTLRCSPKSGHDTVSWYQQALGQGPQFIFQYYEEEERQRGNFPDRFSGHQFPNYSSELNVNALLLGDSALYLCASSLQGLGEQYFGPGTRLTVT.